The rows below give T cell receptor beta chains drawn from one sample of a study of T cells in narcolepsy. Produced via immunoSEQ multiplex PCR; TCRdb's table is partial and in-frame only. The sample contains approximately 32,000 clones, 65% to 90% of which appear only once. Material: CD45RA- memory CD4+ T cells from PBMCs. The source is a human donor with narcolepsy. The CDR3 runs from the conserved cysteine through the conserved F or W. The D gene is left open where the match is weak. Only part of the rows carry a size: once, few, many, or a class if the clone is expanded.

>TRBD2|TRBV7-9|TRBJ2-1|once
CASSFLAGGPDEQFF
TGTGCCAGCAGCTTCCTAGCGGGGGGGCCGGATGAGCAGTTCTTC
>.|TRBV5-1|TRBJ2-5|.
CASSLWAGVSQETQYF
TGCGCCAGCAGCTTGTGGGCAGGGGTGAGCCAAGAGACCCAGTACTTC
>TRBD1|TRBV19|TRBJ2-1|.
CASSGLGRGTYNEQFF
TGTGCCAGTAGTGGTTTGGGCAGGGGGACCTACAATGAGCAGTTCTTC
>TRBD2|TRBV5-1|TRBJ2-7|.
CASSPTSGRTYEQYF
TGCGCCAGCAGCCCGACTAGCGGGAGAACCTACGAGCAGTACTTC
>.|TRBV5-5|TRBJ1-5|.
CASSLAPTLNQPQHF
TGTGCCAGCAGCTTGGCACCGACGCTCAATCAGCCCCAGCATTTT
>TRBD2|TRBV28|TRBJ2-3|few
CASSLGLAGGGPDTQYF
TGTGCCAGCAGCTTGGGACTAGCGGGAGGGGGACCAGATACGCAGTATTTT
>.|TRBV5-6|TRBJ2-1|.
CASSWGGQGVREQFF
TGTGCCAGCAGCTGGGGGGGCCAGGGTGTACGTGAGCAGTTCTTC
>.|TRBV30|TRBJ1-5|.
CAWSRDQNQPQHF
TGTGCCTGGAGCCGGGACCAGAATCAGCCCCAGCATTTT
>.|TRBV2|TRBJ1-5|.
CASSDDPGGQPQHF
TGTGCCAGCAGTGACGACCCGGGGGGTCAGCCCCAGCATTTT
>.|TRBV15|TRBJ1-2|.
CATSRDRQNYGYTF
TGTGCCACCAGCAGAGATCGCCAGAACTATGGCTACACCTTC
>.|TRBV5-1|TRBJ2-1|.
CASSVQVGQGSYNEQFF
TGCGCCAGCAGCGTCCAGGTGGGCCAGGGCTCCTACAATGAGCAGTTCTTC